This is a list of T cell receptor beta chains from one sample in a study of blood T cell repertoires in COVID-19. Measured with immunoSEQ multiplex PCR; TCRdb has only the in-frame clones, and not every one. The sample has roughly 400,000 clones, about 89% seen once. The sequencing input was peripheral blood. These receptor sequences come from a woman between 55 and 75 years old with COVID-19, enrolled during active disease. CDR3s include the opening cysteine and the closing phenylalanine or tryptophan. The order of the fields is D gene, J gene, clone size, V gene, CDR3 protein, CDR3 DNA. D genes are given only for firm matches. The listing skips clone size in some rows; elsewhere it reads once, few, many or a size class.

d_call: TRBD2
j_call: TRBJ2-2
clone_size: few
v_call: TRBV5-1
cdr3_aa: CASSLDRLAGAGELFF
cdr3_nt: TGCGCCAGCAGCTTGGACCGACTAGCGGGGGCCGGGGAGCTGTTTTTT

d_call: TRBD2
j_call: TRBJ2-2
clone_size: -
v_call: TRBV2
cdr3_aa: CASSERLAGTNTGELFF
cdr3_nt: TGTGCCAGCAGTGAAAGGCTAGCGGGGACGAACACCGGGGAGCTGTTTTTT

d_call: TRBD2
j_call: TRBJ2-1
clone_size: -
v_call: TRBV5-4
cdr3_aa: CASSLTSGGNEQFF
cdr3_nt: TGTGCCAGCAGCTTGACTAGCGGGGGCAATGAGCAGTTCTTC

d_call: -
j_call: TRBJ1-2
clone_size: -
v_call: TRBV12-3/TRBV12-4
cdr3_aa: CASSLAANYGYTF
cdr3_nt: TGTGCCAGCAGTTTGGCGGCGAACTATGGCTACACCTTC

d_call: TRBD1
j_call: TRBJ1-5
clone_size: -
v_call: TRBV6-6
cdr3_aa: CASSYLGQGDQPQHF
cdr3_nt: TGTGCCAGCAGTTACTTGGGACAGGGAGATCAGCCCCAGCATTTT

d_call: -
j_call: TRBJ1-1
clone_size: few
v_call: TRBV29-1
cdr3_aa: CSVERTGTEAFF
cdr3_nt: TGCAGCGTTGAACGGACTGGTACTGAAGCTTTCTTT

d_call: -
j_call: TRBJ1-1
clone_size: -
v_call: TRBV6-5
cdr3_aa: CASSPYARVESEAFF
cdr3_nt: TGTGCCAGCAGCCCCTATGCCAGGGTAGAGTCTGAAGCTTTCTTT

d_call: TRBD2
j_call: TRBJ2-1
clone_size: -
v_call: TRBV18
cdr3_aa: CASSPGLAGGYNEQFF
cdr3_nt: TGTGCCAGCTCACCAGGACTAGCGGGGGGGTACAATGAGCAGTTCTTC

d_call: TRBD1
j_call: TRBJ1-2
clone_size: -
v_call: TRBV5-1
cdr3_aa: CASSLAIGGRGYTF
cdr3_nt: TGCGCCAGCAGCTTGGCCATAGGGGGCCGAGGCTACACCTTC

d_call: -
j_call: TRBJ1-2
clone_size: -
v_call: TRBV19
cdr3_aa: CASSIVLADGYTF
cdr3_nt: TGTGCCAGTAGTATAGTGTTAGCTGATGGCTACACCTTC

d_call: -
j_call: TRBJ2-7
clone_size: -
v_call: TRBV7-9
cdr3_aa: CASSLTGEQYF
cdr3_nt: TGTGCCAGCAGCTTAACTGGCGAGCAGTACTTC

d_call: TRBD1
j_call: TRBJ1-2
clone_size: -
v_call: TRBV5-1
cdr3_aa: CASSYSGTGDSGYTF
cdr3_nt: TGCGCCAGCAGCTACTCCGGGACAGGGGATTCTGGCTACACCTTC

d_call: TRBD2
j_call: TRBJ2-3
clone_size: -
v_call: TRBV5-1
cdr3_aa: CASSLTSGGGTDTQYF
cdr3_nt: TGCGCCAGCAGCTTGACGAGCGGGGGTGGCACAGATACGCAGTATTTT

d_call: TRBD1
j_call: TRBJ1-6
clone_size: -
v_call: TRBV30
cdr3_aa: CAWSVRGQGRSPLHF
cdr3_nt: TGTGCCTGGAGTGTAAGGGGACAGGGAAGGTCACCCCTCCACTTT

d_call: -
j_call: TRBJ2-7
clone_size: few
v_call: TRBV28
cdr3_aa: CASKEAGNEQYF
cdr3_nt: TGTGCCAGCAAAGAAGCCGGGAACGAGCAGTACTTC

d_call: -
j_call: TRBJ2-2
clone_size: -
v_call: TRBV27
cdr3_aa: CASSLWVRDSGAGELFF
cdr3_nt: TGTGCCAGCAGTTTATGGGTCCGGGACTCCGGGGCCGGGGAGCTGTTTTTT

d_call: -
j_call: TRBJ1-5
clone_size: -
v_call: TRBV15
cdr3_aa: CATSKQEISNQPQHF
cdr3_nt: TGTGCCACCAGTAAACAGGAGATTAGCAATCAGCCCCAGCATTTT

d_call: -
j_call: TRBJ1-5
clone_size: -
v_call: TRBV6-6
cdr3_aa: CASSYSPGDQPQHF
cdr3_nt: TGTGCCAGCAGTTACTCCCCAGGGGATCAGCCCCAGCATTTT

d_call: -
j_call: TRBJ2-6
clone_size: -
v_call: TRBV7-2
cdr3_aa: CASSLRGSGANVLTF
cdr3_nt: TGTGCCAGCAGCCTCAGGGGCTCTGGGGCCAACGTCCTGACTTTC

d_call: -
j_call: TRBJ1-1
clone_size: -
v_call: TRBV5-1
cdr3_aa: CASSLDRDTEAFF
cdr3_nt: TGCGCCAGCAGCTTGGACAGGGACACTGAAGCTTTCTTT

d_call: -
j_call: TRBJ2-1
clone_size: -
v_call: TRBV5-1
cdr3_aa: CASRQTGSSYNEQFF
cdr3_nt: TGCGCCAGCAGACAGACAGGTAGCTCCTACAATGAGCAGTTCTTC

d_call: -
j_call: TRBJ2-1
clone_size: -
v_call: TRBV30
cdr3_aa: CAWSVSGLGGEQFF
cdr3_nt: TGTGCCTGGAGTGTATCGGGACTGGGTGGTGAGCAGTTCTTC

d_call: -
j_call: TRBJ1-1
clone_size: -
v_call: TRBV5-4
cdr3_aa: CASRGEGEGGNTEAFF
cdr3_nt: TGTGCCAGCCGAGGTGAGGGGGAGGGTGGAAACACTGAAGCTTTCTTT

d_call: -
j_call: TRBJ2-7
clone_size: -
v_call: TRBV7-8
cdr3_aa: CASSLSSYEQYF
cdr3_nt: TGTGCCAGCAGCCTTAGCTCCTACGAGCAGTACTTC

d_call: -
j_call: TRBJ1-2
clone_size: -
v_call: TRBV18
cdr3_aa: CASSPSGGEINYGYTF
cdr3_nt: TGTGCCAGCTCACCCTCCGGGGGGGAGATAAACTATGGCTACACCTTC

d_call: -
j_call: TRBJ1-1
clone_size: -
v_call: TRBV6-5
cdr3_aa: CASSSPPGLGKAEAFF
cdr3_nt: TGTGCCAGCAGTTCCCCCCCAGGGCTCGGAAAAGCTGAAGCTTTCTTT

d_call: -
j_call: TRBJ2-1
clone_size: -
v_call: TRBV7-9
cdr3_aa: CASSIRRMGANEQFF
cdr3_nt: TGTGCCAGCAGCATCAGGCGGATGGGGGCCAATGAGCAGTTCTTC

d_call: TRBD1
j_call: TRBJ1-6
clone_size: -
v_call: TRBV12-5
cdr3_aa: CASGVGQGYSPLHF
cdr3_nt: TGTGCTAGTGGCGTTGGACAGGGCTATTCACCCCTCCACTTT

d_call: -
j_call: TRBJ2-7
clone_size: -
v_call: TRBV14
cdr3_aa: CASSLGLLYEQYF
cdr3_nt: TGTGCCAGCAGCTTGGGACTGCTCTACGAGCAGTACTTC

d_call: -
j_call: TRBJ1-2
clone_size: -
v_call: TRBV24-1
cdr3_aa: CATSEGQGYGYTF
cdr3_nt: TGTGCCACCAGTGAAGGGCAGGGCTATGGCTACACCTTC

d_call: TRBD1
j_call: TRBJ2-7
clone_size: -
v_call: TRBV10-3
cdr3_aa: CAIRPSDRVYEQYF
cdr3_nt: TGTGCCATCAGACCTTCCGACAGGGTCTACGAGCAGTACTTC

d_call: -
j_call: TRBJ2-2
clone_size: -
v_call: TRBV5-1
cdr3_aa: CASSLVPNESGELFF
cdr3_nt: TGCGCCAGCAGCCTGGTCCCAAACGAGTCCGGGGAGCTGTTTTTT

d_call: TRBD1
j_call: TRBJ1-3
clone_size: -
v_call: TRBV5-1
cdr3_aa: CASSPGTGKDTIYF
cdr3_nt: TGCGCCAGCAGCCCCGGGACAGGGAAAGACACCATATATTTT

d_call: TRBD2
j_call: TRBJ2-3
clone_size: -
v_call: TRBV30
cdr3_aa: CAWSVEAGGDTQYF
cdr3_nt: TGTGCCTGGAGTGTTGAAGCGGGGGGAGATACGCAGTATTTT

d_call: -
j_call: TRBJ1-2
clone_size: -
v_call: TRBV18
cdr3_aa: CASSPTAEGTISGYTF
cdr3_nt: TGTGCCAGCTCACCGACTGCCGAGGGCACGATCAGTGGCTACACCTTC

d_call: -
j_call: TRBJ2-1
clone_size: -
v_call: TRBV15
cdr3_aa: CATSSPGGANEQFF
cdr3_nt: TGTGCCACCAGCAGCCCAGGAGGTGCCAATGAGCAGTTCTTC

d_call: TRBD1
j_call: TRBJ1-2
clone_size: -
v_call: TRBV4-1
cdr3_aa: CASSQETGRDRGFSGYTF
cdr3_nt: TGCGCCAGCAGCCAAGAAACTGGCCGGGACAGGGGGTTCAGTGGCTACACCTTC

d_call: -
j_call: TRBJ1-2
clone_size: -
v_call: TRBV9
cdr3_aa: CASSVAKGEVYYGYTF
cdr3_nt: TGTGCCAGCAGCGTCGCAAAGGGGGAAGTTTACTATGGCTACACCTTC

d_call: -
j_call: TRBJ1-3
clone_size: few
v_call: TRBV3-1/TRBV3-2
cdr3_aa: CASSQSFFSSGNTIYF
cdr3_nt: TGTGCCAGCAGCCAATCGTTCTTCAGCTCTGGAAACACCATATATTTT

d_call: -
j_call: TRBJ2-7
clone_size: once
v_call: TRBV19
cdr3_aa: CASSLSVSYEQYF
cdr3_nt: TGTGCCAGTAGCTTGTCGGTTTCCTACGAGCAGTACTTC

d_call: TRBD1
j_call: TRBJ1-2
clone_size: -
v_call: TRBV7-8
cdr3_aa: CASSLLGGPYGYTF
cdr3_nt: TGTGCCAGCAGCTTATTAGGGGGCCCTTATGGCTACACCTTC